This T cell receptor (beta chain) was found in a study of radiation and T cells in renal cell carcinoma. Indicated time point: blood 4 weeks post-SBRT, at nephrectomy. Treatment indicated: 15 Gy SBRT to primary tumor, nephrectomy 4 weeks later. This CDR3 comprises 14 residues. Between the trimmed V and J ends, which lost 6 bases and 8 bases, there was a span of 14 bases. CDR1 is LNHDA and CDR2 is SQIVND in the germline V gene (reference sequence). TCRdb's table, derived via immunoSEQ multiplex PCR, lists solely in-frame clones and lacks some. The top ten clones hold roughly 10% of a sample with around 170,000 clones, about 88% of them seen once.

The chain is built from TRBV19 and TRBJ1-6, with D possibly TRBD1 on 5 matching bases. This TCR derives from a woman in her 50s with renal cell carcinoma. This specimen was blood, taken from a patient whose treatment included radiotherapy and nephrectomy. CDR3: CASRDFREHSPLHF. The CDR3 DNA reads TGTGCCAGTAGGGATTTCAGGGAACATTCACCCCTCCACTTT. Looking up the rest from reference TRBV19 and TRBJ1-6 gives the full variable domain: DGGITQSPKYLFRKEGQNVTLSCEQNLNHDAMYWYRQDPGQGLRLIYYSQIVNDFQKGDIAEGYSVSREKKESFPLTVTSAQKNPTAFYLCASRDFREHSPLHFGNGTRLTVT.